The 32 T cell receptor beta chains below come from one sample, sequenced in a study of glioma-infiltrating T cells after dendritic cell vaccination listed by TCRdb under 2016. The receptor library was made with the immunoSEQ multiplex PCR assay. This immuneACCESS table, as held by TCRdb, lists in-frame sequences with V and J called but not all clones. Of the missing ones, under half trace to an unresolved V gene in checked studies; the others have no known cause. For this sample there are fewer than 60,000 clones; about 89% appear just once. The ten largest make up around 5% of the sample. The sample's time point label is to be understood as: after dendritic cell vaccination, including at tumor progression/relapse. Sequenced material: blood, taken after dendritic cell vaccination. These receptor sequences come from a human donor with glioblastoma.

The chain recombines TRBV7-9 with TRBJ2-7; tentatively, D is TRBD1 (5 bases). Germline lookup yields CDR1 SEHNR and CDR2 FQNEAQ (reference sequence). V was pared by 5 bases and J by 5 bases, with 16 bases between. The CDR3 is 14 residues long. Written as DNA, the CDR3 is TGTGCCAGCAGCCAATCCAGGGTTACCAACGAGCAGTACTTC. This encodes CASSQSRVTNEQYF. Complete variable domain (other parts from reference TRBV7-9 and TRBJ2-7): DTGVSQNPRHKITKRGQNVTFRCDPISEHNRLYWYRQTLGQGPEFLTYFQNEAQLEKSRLLSDRFSAERPKGSFSTLEIQRTEQGDSAMYLCASSQSRVTNEQYFGPGTRLTVT.

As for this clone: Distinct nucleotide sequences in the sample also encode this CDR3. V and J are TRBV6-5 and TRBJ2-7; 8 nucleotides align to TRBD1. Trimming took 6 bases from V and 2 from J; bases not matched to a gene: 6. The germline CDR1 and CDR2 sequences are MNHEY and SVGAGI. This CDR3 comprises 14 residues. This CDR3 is CASSLEDRAYEQYF. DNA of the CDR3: TGTGCCAGCAGCCTAGAGGACAGGGCCTACGAGCAGTACTTC.

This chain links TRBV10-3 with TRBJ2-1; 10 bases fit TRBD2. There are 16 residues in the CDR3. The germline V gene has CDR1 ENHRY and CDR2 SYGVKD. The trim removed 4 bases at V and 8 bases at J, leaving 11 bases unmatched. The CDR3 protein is CAISAEESSGSHEQFF. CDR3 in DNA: TGTGCCATCAGTGCCGAAGAATCTAGCGGGAGCCATGAGCAGTTCTTC.

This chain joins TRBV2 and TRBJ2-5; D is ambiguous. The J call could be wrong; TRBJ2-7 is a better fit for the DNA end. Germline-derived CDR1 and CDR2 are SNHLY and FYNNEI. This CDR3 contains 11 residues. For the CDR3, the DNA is TGTGCCAGCAGTCTCACCTACGAGCAGTACTTC. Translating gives CASSLTYEQYF.

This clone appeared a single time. CDR3 sequence reads: CASSLAQFFSDTQYF. CDR3 nucleotides: TGCGCCAGCAGCTTGGCCCAGTTTTTCTCAGATACGCAGTATTTT. V and J are TRBV5-1 and TRBJ2-3; D unresolved. Germline values: CDR1 SGHRS, CDR2 YFSETQ. With 0 bases removed from V and 4 bases from J, the gap between germline ends came to 12 bases. The CDR3 contains 15 residues.

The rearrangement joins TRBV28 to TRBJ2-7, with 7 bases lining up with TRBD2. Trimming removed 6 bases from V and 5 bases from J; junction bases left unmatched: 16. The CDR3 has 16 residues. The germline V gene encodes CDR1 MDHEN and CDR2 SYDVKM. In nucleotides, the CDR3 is TGTGCCAGCAGCACCATAACGGGCGGGAGAAAGAACGAGCAGTACTTC. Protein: CASSTITGGRKNEQYF.

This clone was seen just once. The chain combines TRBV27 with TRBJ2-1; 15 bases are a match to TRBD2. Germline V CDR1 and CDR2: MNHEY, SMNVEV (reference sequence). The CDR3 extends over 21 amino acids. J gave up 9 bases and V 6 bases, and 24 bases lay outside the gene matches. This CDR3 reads CASRLLLGTSGRNWVGGEQFF. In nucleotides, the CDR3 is TGTGCCAGCAGACTGCTCCTGGGGACTAGCGGGAGGAACTGGGTCGGAGGTGAGCAGTTCTTC.

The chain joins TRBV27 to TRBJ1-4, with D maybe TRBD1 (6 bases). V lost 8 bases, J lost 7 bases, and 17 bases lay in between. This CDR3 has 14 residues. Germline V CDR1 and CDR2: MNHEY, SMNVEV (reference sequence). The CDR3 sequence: CASARPGALEKLFF. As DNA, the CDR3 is TGTGCCAGCGCCCGCCCAGGGGCACTTGAAAAACTGTTTTTT.

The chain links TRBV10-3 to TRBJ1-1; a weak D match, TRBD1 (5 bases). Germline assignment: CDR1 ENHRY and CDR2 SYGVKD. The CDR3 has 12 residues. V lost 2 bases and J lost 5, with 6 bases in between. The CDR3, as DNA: TGTGCCATCAGTGAGGGACAAACTGAAGCTTTCTTT. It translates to CAISEGQTEAFF.

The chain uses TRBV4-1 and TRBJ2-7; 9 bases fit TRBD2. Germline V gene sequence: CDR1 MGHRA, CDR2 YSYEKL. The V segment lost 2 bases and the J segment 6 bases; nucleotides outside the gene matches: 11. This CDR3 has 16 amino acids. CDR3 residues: CASSQRLAGGPLEQYF. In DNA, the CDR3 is TGCGCCAGCAGCCAACGTCTTGCGGGAGGGCCGCTCGAGCAGTACTTC.

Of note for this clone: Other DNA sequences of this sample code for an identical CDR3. The CDR3 loop reads CAWSPGVNTEAFF. The CDR3 coding sequence is TGTGCCTGGAGTCCAGGGGTGAACACTGAAGCTTTCTTT. The chain has TRBV30 and TRBJ1-1, with D perhaps matching TRBD1 (6 bases). The V and J ends lost 2 bases and 0 bases respectively, with 7 bases between them. The CDR3 has 13 amino acids. Looked up from germline, CDR1 is GTSNPN and CDR2 is SVGIG (reference sequence).

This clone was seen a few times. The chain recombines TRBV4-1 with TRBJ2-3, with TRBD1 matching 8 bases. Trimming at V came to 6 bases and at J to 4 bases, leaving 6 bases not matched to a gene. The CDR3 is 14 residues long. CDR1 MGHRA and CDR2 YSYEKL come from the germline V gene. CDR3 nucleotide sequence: TGCGCCAGCAGTCGACAGGGGCAAGCAGATACGCAGTATTTT. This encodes CASSRQGQADTQYF.

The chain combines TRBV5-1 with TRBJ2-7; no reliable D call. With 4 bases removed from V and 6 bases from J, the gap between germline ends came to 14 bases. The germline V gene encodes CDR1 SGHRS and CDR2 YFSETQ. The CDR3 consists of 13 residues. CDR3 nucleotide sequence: TGCGCCAGCAGCCTCAGTTCCCTGCCCGAGCAGTACTTC. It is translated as CASSLSSLPEQYF.

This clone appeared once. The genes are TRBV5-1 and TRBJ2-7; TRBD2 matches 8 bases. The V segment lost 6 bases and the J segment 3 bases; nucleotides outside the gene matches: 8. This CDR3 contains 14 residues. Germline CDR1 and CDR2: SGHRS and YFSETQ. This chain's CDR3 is CASTHSGNGYEQYF. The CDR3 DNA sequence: TGCGCCAGCACCCATAGCGGGAACGGCTACGAGCAGTACTTC.

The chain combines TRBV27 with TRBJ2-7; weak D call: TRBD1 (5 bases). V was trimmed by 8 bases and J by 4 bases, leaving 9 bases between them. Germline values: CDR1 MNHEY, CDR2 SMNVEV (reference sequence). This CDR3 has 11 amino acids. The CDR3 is CASGQGYEQYF. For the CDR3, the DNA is TGTGCCAGCGGCCAGGGATACGAGCAGTACTTC.

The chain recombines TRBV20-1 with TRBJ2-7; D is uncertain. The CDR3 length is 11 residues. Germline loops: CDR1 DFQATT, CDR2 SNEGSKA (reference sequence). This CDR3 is CSKTTSHEQYF. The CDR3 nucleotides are TGCTCGAAAACGACATCGCACGAGCAGTACTTC.

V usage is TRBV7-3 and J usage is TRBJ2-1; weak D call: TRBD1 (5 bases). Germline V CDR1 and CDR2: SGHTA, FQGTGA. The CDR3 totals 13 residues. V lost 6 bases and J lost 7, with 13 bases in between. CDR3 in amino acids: CASSPSTDNEQFF. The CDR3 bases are TGTGCCAGCAGTCCATCGACAGATAATGAGCAGTTCTTC.

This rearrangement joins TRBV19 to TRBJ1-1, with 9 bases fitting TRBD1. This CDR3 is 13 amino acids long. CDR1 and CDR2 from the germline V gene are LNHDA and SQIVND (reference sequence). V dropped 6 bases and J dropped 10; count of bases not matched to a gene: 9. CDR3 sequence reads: CASRRGQGRPAFF. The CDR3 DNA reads TGTGCCAGTAGACGAGGACAGGGGCGGCCAGCTTTCTTT.

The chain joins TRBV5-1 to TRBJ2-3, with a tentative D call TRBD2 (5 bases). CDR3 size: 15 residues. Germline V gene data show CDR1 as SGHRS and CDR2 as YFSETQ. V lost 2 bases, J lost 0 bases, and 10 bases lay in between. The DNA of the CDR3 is TGCGCCAGCAGCTTATCGAGCGGAAGCACAGATACGCAGTATTTT. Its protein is CASSLSSGSTDTQYF.

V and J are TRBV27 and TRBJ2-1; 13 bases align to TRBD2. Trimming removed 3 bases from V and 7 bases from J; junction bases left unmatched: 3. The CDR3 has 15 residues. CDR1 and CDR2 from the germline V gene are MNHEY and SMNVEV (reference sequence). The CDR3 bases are TGTGCCAGCAGTTTTAGGACTAGCGGGAGTAATGAGCAGTTCTTC. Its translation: CASSFRTSGSNEQFF.

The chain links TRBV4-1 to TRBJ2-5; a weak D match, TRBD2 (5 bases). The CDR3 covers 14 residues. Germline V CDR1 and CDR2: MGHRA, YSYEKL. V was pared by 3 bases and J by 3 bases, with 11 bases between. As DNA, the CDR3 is TGCGCCAGCAGCCAGGTGGGAGTTAAAGAGACCCAGTACTTC. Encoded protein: CASSQVGVKETQYF.

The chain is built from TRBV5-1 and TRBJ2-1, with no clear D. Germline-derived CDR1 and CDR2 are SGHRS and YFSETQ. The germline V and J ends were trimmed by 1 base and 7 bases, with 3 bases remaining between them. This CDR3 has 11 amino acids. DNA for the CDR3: TGCGCCAGCAGCTTGCGGAATGAGCAGTTCTTC. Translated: CASSLRNEQFF. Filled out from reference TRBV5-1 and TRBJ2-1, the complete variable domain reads KAGVTQTPRYLIKTRGQQVTLSCSPISGHRSVSWYQQTPGQGLQFLFEYFSETQRNKGNFPGRFSGRQFSNSRSEMNVSTLELGDSALYLCASSLRNEQFFGPGTRLTVL.

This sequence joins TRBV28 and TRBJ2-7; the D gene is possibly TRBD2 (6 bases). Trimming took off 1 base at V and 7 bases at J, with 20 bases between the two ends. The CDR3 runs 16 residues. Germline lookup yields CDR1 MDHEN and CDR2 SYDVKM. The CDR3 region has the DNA TGTGCCAGCAGTTTATTTTTAGCGGCGCTCGCGGGGGAGCAGTACTTC. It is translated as CASSLFLAALAGEQYF.

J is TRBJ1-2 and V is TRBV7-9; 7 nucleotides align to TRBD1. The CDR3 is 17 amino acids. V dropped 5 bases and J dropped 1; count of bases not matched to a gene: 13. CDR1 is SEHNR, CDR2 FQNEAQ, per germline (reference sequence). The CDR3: CASSVARQGVYNYGYTF. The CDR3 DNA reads TGTGCCAGCAGCGTGGCGCGGCAGGGGGTTTATAACTATGGCTACACCTTC.

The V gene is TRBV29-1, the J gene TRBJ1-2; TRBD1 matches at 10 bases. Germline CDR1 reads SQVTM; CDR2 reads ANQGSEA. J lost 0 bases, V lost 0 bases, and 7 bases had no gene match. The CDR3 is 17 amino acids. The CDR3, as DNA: TGCAGCGTTGAAGATAGGATCGGACAGGGGGCTAACTATGGCTACACCTTC. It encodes CSVEDRIGQGANYGYTF.

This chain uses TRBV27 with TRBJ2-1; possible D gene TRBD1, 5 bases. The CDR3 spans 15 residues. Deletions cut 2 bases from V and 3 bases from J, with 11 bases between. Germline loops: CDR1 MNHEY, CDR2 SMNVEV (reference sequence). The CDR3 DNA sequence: TGTGCCAGCAGTTTAACTCCTAGGGGCTACAATGAGCAGTTCTTC. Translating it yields CASSLTPRGYNEQFF.

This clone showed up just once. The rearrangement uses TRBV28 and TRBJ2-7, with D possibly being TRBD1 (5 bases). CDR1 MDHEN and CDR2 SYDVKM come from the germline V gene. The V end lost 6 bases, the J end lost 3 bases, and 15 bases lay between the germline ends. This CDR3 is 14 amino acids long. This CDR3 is CASRDSRGSYEQYF. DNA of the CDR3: TGTGCCAGCAGAGACAGCCGAGGAAGCTACGAGCAGTACTTC. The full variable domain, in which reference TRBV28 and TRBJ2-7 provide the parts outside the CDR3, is DVKVTQSSRYLVKRTGEKVFLECVQDMDHENMFWYRQDPGLGLRLIYFSYDVKMKEKGDIPEGYSVSREKKERFSLILESASTNQTSMYLCASRDSRGSYEQYFGPGTRLTVT.

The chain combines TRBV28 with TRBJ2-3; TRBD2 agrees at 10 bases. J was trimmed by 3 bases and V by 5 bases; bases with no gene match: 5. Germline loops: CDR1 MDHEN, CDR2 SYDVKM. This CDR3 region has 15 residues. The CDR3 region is CASSPAGGPTDTQYF. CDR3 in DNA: TGTGCCAGCAGTCCAGCGGGAGGGCCAACAGATACGCAGTATTTT.

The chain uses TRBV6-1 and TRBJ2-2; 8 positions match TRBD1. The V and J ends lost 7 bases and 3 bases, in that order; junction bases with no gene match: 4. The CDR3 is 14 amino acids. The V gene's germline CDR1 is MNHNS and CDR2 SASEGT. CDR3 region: CASKTQGDTGELFF. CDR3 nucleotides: TGTGCCAGCAAGACACAGGGGGACACCGGGGAGCTGTTTTTT.

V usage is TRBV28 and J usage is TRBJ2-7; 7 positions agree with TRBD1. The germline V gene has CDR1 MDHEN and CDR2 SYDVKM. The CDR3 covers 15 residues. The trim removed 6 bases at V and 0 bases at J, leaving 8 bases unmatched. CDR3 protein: CASSLQGTLSYEQYF. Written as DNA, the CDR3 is TGTGCCAGCAGCCTACAGGGGACCCTCTCCTACGAGCAGTACTTC.

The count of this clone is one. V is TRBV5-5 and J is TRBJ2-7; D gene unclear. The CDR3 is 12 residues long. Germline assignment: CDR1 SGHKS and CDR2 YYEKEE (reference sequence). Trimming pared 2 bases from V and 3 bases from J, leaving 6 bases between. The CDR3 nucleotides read TGTGCCAGCAGCTTCGGGTACTACGAGCAGTACTTC. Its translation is CASSFGYYEQYF.

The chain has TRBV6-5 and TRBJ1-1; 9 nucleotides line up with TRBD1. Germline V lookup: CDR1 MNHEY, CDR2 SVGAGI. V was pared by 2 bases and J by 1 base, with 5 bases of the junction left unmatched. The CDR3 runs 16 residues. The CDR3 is CASSYTRTGANTEAFF. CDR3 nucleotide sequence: TGTGCCAGCAGTTACACCCGGACAGGGGCGAACACTGAAGCTTTCTTT.